The clone carrying this T cell receptor beta chain was counted at least ten times. Its antigen is unidentified. The sample is drawn from a study of T cells in Graves' hyperthyroidism and ophthalmopathy. Study-wide points: Using 13 V-J features, a model discriminated ophthalmopathy from stable hyperthyroidism.

A NOSPECS grade of at least 4, a Clinical Activity Score of at least 3 and duration under 3 months were recorded in ophthalmopathy patients. TCR beta CDR3 regions were amplified from RNA. Carried out on the TCR CDR3, a first-round RT-PCR used the HTBI primer set. TCRdb called the multiplex PCR reads again in MiXCR, with one record for every CDR3 protein. The sample carries approximately 300,000 distinct CDR3 sequences, roughly 20% recorded once. The TCR comes from a man in his forties or fifties with Graves' ophthalmopathy. Sequenced: blood.

The CDR3 bases are TGTGCCAGCCTTAGGACTAGCGGAGTCAATGAGCAGTTCTTC. Translated, it gives CASLRTSGVNEQFF. The chain couples TRBV12-3 or TRBV12-4 to TRBJ2-1, with 10 bases fitting TRBD2. This CDR3 comprises 14 residues. Trimming at V came to 8 bases and at J to 6 bases, leaving 7 bases not matched to a gene.